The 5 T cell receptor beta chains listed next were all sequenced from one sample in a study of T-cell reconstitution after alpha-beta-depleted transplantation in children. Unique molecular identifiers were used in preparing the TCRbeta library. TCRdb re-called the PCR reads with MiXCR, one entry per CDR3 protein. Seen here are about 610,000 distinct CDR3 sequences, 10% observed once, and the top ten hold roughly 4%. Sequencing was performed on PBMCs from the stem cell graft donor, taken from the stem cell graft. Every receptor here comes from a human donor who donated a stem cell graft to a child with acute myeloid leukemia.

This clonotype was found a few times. The CDR3 sequence is CASSVGARSDEQFF. The CDR3 DNA reads as TGTGCCAGCAGCGTAGGGGCACGATCGGATGAGCAGTTCTTC. V is TRBV9 and J is TRBJ2-1; D is uncertain. The germline V gene has CDR1 SGDLS and CDR2 YYNGEE. The CDR3 is made up of 14 amino acids. The V gene lost 0 bases and the J gene lost 8 bases, with 12 bases spanning the gap.

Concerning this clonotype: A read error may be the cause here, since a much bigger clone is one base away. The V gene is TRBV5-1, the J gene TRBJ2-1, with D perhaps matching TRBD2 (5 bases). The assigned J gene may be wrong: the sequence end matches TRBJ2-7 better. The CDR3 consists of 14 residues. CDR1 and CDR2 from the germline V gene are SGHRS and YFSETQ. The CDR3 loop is CASSLVGNGDEQYF. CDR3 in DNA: TGCGCCAGCAGCTTGGTCGGGAACGGCGATGAGCAGTACTTC.

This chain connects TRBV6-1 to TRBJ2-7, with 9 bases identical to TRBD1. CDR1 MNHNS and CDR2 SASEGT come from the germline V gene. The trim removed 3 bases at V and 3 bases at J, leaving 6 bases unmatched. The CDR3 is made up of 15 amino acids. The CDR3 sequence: CASSDTGQGNYEQYF. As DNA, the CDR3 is TGTGCCAGCAGTGACACGGGACAGGGCAACTACGAGCAGTACTTC.

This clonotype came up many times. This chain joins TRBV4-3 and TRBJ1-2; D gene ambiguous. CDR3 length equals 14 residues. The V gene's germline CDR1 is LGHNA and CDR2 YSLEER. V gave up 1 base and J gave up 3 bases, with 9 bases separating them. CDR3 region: CASSQGWGDYGYTF. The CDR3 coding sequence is TGCGCCAGCAGCCAAGGATGGGGAGACTATGGCTACACCTTC.

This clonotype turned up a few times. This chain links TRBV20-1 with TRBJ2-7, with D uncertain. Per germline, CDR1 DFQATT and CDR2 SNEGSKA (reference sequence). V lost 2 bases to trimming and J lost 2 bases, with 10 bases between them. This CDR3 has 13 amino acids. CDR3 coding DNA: TGCAGTGCTAGAATCCCCGGCCCCTACGAGCAGTACTTC. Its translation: CSARIPGPYEQYF.